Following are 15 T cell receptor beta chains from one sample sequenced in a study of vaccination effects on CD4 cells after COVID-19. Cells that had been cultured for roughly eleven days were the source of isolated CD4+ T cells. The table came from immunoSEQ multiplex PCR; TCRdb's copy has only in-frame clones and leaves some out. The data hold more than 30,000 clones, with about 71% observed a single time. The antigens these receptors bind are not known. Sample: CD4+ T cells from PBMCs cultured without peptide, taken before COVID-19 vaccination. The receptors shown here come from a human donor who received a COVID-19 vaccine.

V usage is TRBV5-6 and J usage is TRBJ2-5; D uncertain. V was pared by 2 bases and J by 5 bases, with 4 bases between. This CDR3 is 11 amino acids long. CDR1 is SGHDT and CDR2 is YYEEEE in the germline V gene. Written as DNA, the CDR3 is TGTGCCAGCAGCTTCGGGGAGACCCAGTACTTC. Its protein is CASSFGETQYF. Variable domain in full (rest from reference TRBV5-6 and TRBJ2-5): DAGVTQSPTHLIKTRGQQVTLRCSPKSGHDTVSWYQQALGQGPQFIFQYYEEEERQRGNFPDRFSGHQFPNYSSELNVNALLLGDSALYLCASSFGETQYFGPGTRLLVL.

The CDR3 DNA follows: TGCGCCAGCAGCCCATCGGGCGCCCTGGTGAATGGCTACACCTTC. Its protein is CASSPSGALVNGYTF. The chain links TRBV10-2 to TRBJ1-2, with unresolved D. Germline values: CDR1 WSHSY, CDR2 SAAADI. This CDR3 is built from 15 residues. The germline V and J ends were trimmed by 6 bases and 6 bases, with 20 bases remaining between them.

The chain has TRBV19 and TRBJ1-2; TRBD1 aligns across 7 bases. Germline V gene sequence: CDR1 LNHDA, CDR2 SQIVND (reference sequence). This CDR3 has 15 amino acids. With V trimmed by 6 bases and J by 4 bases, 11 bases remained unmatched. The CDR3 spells CASSPGGGTVYGYTF. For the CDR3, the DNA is TGTGCCAGTAGCCCTGGGGGGGGGACAGTCTATGGCTACACCTTC.

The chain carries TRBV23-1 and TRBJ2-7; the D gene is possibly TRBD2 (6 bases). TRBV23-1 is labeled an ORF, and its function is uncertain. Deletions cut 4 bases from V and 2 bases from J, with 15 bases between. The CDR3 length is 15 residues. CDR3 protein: CASSRSPGVAYEQYF. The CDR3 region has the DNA TGCGCCAGCAGTCGGTCCCCGGGGGTTGCCTACGAGCAGTACTTC.

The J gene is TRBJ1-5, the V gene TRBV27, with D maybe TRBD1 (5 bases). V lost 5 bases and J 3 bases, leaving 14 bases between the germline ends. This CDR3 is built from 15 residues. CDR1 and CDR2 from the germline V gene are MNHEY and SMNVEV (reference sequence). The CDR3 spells CASSGHYSLNQPQHF. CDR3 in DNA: TGTGCCAGCAGTGGACATTACAGTCTCAATCAGCCCCAGCATTTT.

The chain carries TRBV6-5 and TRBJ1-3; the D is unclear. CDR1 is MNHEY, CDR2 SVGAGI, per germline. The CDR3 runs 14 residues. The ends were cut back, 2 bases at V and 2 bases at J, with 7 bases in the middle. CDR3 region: CASSYLAAGNTIYF. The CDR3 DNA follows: TGTGCCAGCAGTTACCTGGCAGCTGGAAACACCATATATTTT.

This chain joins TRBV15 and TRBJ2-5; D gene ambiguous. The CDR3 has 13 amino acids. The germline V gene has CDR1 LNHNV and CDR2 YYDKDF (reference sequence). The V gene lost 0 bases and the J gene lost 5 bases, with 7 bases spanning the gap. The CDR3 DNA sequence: TGTGCCACCAGCAGAGAGGCACGGGAGACCCAGTACTTC. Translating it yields CATSREARETQYF.

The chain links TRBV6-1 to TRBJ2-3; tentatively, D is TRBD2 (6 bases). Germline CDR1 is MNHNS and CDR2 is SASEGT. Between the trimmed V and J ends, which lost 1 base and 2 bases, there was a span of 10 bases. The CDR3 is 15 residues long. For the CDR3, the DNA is TGTGCCAGCAGTGAAGAGACTAGAAACACAGATACGCAGTATTTT. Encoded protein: CASSEETRNTDTQYF.

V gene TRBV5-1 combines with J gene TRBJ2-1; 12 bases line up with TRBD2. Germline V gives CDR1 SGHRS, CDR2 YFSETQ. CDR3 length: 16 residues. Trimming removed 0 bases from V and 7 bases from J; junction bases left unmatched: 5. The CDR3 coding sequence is TGCGCCAGCAGCTTGGCCCTAGCGGGAGGGCGGAATGAGCAGTTCTTC. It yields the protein CASSLALAGGRNEQFF.

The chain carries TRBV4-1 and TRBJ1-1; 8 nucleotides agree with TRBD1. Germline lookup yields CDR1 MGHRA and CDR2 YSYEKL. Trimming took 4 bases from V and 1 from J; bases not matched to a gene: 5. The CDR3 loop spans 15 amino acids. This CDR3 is CASSLDRGGNTEAFF. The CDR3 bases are TGCGCCAGCAGCCTAGACAGGGGCGGGAACACTGAAGCTTTCTTT.

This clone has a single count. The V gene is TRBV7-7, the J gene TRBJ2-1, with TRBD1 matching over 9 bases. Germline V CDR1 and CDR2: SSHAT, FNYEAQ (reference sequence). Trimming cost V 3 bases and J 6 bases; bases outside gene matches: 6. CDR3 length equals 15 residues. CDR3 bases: TGTGCCAGCAGCTTTGGGACAGGGAGGGTCAATGAGCAGTTCTTC. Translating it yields CASSFGTGRVNEQFF.

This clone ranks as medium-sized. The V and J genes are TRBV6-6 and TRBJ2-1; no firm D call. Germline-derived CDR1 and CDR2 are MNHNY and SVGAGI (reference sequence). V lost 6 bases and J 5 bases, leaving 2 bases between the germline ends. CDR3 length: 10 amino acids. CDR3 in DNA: TGTGCCAGCAGAGACAATGAGCAGTTCTTC. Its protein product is CASRDNEQFF.

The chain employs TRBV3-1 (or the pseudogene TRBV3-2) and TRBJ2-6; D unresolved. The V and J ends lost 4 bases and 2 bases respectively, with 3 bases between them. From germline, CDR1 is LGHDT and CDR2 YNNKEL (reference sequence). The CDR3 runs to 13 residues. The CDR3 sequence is CASSLAGANVLTF. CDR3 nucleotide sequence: TGTGCCAGCAGCCTAGCTGGGGCCAACGTCCTGACTTTC.

The CDR3 coding sequence is TGTGCCAGCAGCTTGGGGACCTCCCGGGACGGGAGCTATGGCTACACCTTC. Translating it yields CASSLGTSRDGSYGYTF. The V and J genes are TRBV5-8 and TRBJ1-2, with a possible D match to TRBD1 (5 bases). Trimming took off 0 bases at V and 4 bases at J, with 19 bases between the two ends. Germline CDR1 and CDR2: SGHTS and YDEGEE. The CDR3 length is 17 residues. Full variable domain (outside the CDR3, taken from reference TRBV5-8 and TRBJ1-2): EAGVTQSPTHLIKTRGQQATLRCSPISGHTSVYWYQQALGLGLQFLLWYDEGEERNRGNFPPRFSGRQFPNYSSELNVNALELEDSALYLCASSLGTSRDGSYGYTFGSGTRLTVV.

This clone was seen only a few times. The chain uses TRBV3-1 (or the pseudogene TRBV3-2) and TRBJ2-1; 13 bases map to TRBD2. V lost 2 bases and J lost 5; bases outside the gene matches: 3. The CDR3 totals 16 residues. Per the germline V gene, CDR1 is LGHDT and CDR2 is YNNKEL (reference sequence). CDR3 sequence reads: CASSQWTSGSHNEQFF. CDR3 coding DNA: TGTGCCAGCAGCCAATGGACTAGCGGGAGTCACAATGAGCAGTTCTTC.